A selection of T cell receptor beta chains follows, all from one sample in a study of blood T cells in healthy people across ages. TCRdb passed the 5' RACE reads through MiXCR, listing each CDR3 protein once. Here the sample spans roughly 730,000 distinct CDR3 sequences, around three fifths being singletons. The material sequenced was blood. All receptors derive from a man aged 35 to 55 in good health. Both conserved end residues are part of each CDR3. Fields, in order: D gene, V gene, clone size, J gene, CDR3 protein, CDR3 DNA. The D gene is left open where the match is weak. Clone size is not always given. Where it is, it says once, few, many or a class for expanded clones.

TRBD1	TRBV29-1	once	TRBJ1-2	CSVGDREYGYTF	TGCAGCGTTGGGGACAGAGAATATGGCTACACCTTC
TRBD1	TRBV15	-	TRBJ2-7	CATGRTGVPDEQYF	TGTGCCACGGGTCGGACAGGGGTTCCTGACGAGCAGTACTTC
-	TRBV27	few	TRBJ2-7	CASSSYNYEQYF	TGTGCCAGCAGTTCCTACAACTACGAGCAGTACTTC
-	TRBV6-4	-	TRBJ1-2	CASSDPQGSYTF	TGTGCCAGCAGTGACCCCCAGGGAAGCTACACCTTC
-	TRBV27	few	TRBJ1-1	CASSTSHWGTEAFF	TGTGCCAGCAGCACATCCCACTGGGGCACTGAAGCTTTCTTT
-	TRBV20-1	few	TRBJ1-1	CSASPARGGTEAFF	TGCAGTGCTAGTCCAGCTCGTGGGGGCACTGAAGCTTTCTTT
TRBD1	TRBV7-8	many	TRBJ1-2	CASSPRQGPSYGYTF	TGTGCCAGCAGCCCCCGACAGGGGCCTAGCTATGGCTACACCTTC
-	TRBV7-9	-	TRBJ2-7	CASSLSETSSYEQYF	TGTGCCAGCAGCTTAAGTGAGACGAGCTCCTACGAGCAGTACTTC
-	TRBV10-3	few	TRBJ2-5	CAISESKTVEEQYF	TGTGCCATCAGTGAGTCGAAGACCGTGGAGGAGCAGTACTTC
TRBD2	TRBV11-2	once	TRBJ2-7	CASSPRGGISYEQYF	TGTGCCAGCAGCCCCCGGGGGGGGATAAGCTACGAGCAGTACTTC
TRBD1	TRBV12-3/TRBV12-4	-	TRBJ2-7	CVSSPLMGQGAYEQYF	TGTGTCAGCAGTCCCCTAATGGGACAGGGGGCGTACGAGCAGTACTTC
-	TRBV7-8	-	TRBJ2-7	CASSPVPNTPAGLSYEQYF	TGTGCCAGCAGCCCAGTGCCCAATACCCCAGCGGGCCTATCCTACGAGCAGTACTTC
-	TRBV3-1	few	TRBJ1-4	CASSTRPTGHNEKLFF	TGTGCCAGCAGCACGCGTCCAACGGGCCATAATGAAAAACTGTTTTTT
TRBD1	TRBV12-3/TRBV12-4	-	TRBJ1-1	CASSSHQGGYTEAFF	TGTGCCAGCAGCTCTCATCAGGGGGGCTACACTGAAGCTTTCTTT
TRBD1	TRBV6-1	-	TRBJ2-5	CASSESRTGVYNEQYF	TGTGCCAGCAGTGAATCGAGGACAGGGGTTTACAATGAGCAGTACTTC
-	TRBV7-3	-	TRBJ2-3	CASSLRSGGVTDTQYF	TGTGCCAGCAGCTTACGGAGTGGGGGCGTCACAGATACGCAGTATTTT
-	TRBV21-1	few	TRBJ2-1	CASTRPGRGDNEQFF	TGTGCCAGCACCCGTCCCGGGAGGGGCGACAATGAGCAGTTCTTC
TRBD1	TRBV14	-	TRBJ1-2	CASSPPGGIYGYTF	TGTGCCAGCAGCCCTCCAGGGGGCATCTATGGCTACACCTTC
-	TRBV4-1	-	TRBJ1-5	CASSQETSNQPQHF	TGCGCCAGCAGCCAAGAGACAAGTAATCAGCCCCAGCATTTT
-	TRBV7-6	few	TRBJ2-5	CASTPLQGREETQYF	TGTGCCAGCACCCCTCTCCAGGGGCGGGAAGAGACCCAGTACTTC
TRBD2	TRBV6-2/TRBV6-3	-	TRBJ2-2	CATTPGLANTGELFF	TGTGCCACCACTCCGGGACTAGCGAACACCGGGGAGCTGTTTTTT
TRBD1	TRBV11-2	-	TRBJ2-7	CASSRTGASHEQYF	TGTGCCAGCAGCAGGACAGGGGCTAGTCACGAGCAGTACTTC
-	TRBV9	-	TRBJ2-7	CASSVRQGPYEQYF	TGTGCCAGCAGCGTAAGGCAGGGCCCCTACGAGCAGTACTTC
-	TRBV4-1	-	TRBJ1-5	CASSQGDKQFPQPQHF	TGCGCCAGCAGCCAAGGAGATAAACAGTTCCCCCAGCCCCAGCATTTT
TRBD2	TRBV5-1	-	TRBJ2-5	CASIGGSETQYF	TGCGCCAGCATCGGGGGGTCGGAGACCCAGTACTTC
-	TRBV20-1	-	TRBJ2-5	CSAAGQQETQYF	TGCAGTGCAGCGGGCCAGCAAGAGACCCAGTACTTC